The 27 T cell receptor beta chains reported below all come from one sample, sequenced in a study of cytomegalovirus exposure and HLA in healthy donors. A multiplex PCR was run with 60 Vbeta primers and 13 Jbeta primers. Clones were read by immunoSEQ multiplex PCR, and TCRdb kept only the in-frame ones, dropping some. The sample yields more than 95,000 clones, 60% to 75% seen once. Sequencing used PBMCs. Receptors were obtained from a man between 60 and 70 years old in good health and CMV-seronegative.

This clone was seen only a few times. J is TRBJ1-4 and V is TRBV6-5; 7 bases agree with TRBD1. J lost 7 bases, V lost 4 bases, and 9 bases had no gene match. Germline lookup yields CDR1 MNHEY and CDR2 SVGAGI. The CDR3 spans 15 residues. The CDR3 spells CASSLAGTVREKLFF. The CDR3 DNA reads TGTGCCAGCAGTTTGGCCGGGACAGTGCGTGAAAAACTGTTTTTT.

This clone has only a few counts. V usage is TRBV2 and J usage is TRBJ2-1, with D perhaps matching TRBD2 (5 bases). Germline lookup yields CDR1 SNHLY and CDR2 FYNNEI. Between the trimmed V and J ends, which lost 4 bases and 4 bases, there was a span of 11 bases. The CDR3 length is 14 residues. CDR3 region: CASSVAEVYNEQFF. CDR3 nucleotide sequence: TGTGCCAGCAGTGTTGCGGAGGTTTACAATGAGCAGTTCTTC. Filled out from reference TRBV2 and TRBJ2-1, the complete variable domain reads EPEVTQTPSHQVTQMGQEVILRCVPISNHLYFYWYRQILGQKVEFLVSFYNNEISEKSEIFDDQFSVERPDGSNFTLKIRSTKLEDSAMYFCASSVAEVYNEQFFGPGTRLTVL.

This clone was detected only once. This chain links TRBV27 with TRBJ2-1, with 16 bases lining up with TRBD2. The junction had 0 bases not matched to a gene; V was cut back by 2 bases and J by 8 bases. This CDR3 is built from 15 residues. CDR1 and CDR2 (germline): MNHEY, SMNVEV (reference sequence). CDR3 nucleotide sequence: TGTGCCAGCAGTTTAGGGACTAGCGGGGGGGATGAGCAGTTCTTC. It is translated as CASSLGTSGGDEQFF.

The chain recombines TRBV9 with TRBJ1-4; 9 nucleotides match TRBD1. This CDR3 is 17 amino acids long. CDR1 and CDR2 from the germline V gene are SGDLS and YYNGEE. V dropped 6 bases and J dropped 3; count of bases not matched to a gene: 12. This chain's CDR3 is CASTPGQGVLANEKLFF. In nucleotides, the CDR3 is TGTGCCAGCACCCCGGGACAGGGTGTGTTAGCTAATGAAAAACTGTTTTTT.

The chain couples TRBV4-2 to TRBJ2-2, with D possibly TRBD2 on 5 matching bases. This CDR3 is 16 amino acids long. Germline CDR1 LGHNA, CDR2 YNFKEQ. V shed 1 base and J shed 2 bases, with 11 bases lying between them. CDR3 sequence (DNA): TGTGCCAGCAGCCAAGGGCTAGCCATTAACACCGGGGAGCTGTTTTTT. Protein sequence: CASSQGLAINTGELFF.

The chain links TRBV7-9 to TRBJ2-5; possibly TRBD1 for D (5 bases). Trimming pared 1 base from V and 11 bases from J, leaving 11 bases between. CDR1 is SEHNR, CDR2 FQNEAQ, per germline (reference sequence). CDR3 size: 12 residues. In DNA form, the CDR3 reads TGTGCCAGCAGCTTAGGGAACAAGGGGCAGTACTTC. Encoded protein: CASSLGNKGQYF.

The gene calls are TRBV6-5 and TRBJ1-1; tentatively, D is TRBD1 (6 bases). This CDR3 has 13 residues. Germline CDR1 MNHEY, CDR2 SVGAGI. Between the trimmed V and J ends, which lost 6 bases and 5 bases, there was a span of 13 bases. DNA of the CDR3: TGTGCCAGCAGCCACAGGGTGGAAACTGAAGCTTTCTTT. As protein: CASSHRVETEAFF.

The chain couples TRBV5-1 to TRBJ1-2, with D possibly matching TRBD1 (6 bases). Per the germline V gene, CDR1 is SGHRS and CDR2 is YFSETQ. CDR3 size: 15 residues. Trimming stripped 4 bases from V and 3 bases from J, with 16 bases between. As DNA, the CDR3 is TGCGCCAGCAGCCCTGAAACAGGGCCCGACTATGGCTACACCTTC. It translates to CASSPETGPDYGYTF. Looking up the rest from reference TRBV5-1 and TRBJ1-2 gives the full variable domain: KAGVTQTPRYLIKTRGQQVTLSCSPISGHRSVSWYQQTPGQGLQFLFEYFSETQRNKGNFPGRFSGRQFSNSRSEMNVSTLELGDSALYLCASSPETGPDYGYTFGSGTRLTVV.

The chain carries TRBV5-1 and TRBJ2-7, with 12 bases fitting TRBD2. From germline, CDR1 is SGHRS and CDR2 YFSETQ. There are 18 residues in the CDR3. J gave up 3 bases and V 1 base, and 11 bases lay outside the gene matches. The CDR3 DNA sequence: TGCGCCAGCAGCTTGATGCCCCAGACTAGCGGGAGCCTCTACGAGCAGTACTTC. Its protein product is CASSLMPQTSGSLYEQYF.

This chain joins TRBV14 and TRBJ1-2, with 8 nucleotides matching TRBD1. Germline V lookup: CDR1 SGHDN, CDR2 FVKESK. V shed 0 bases, J shed 2 bases, and the junction held 5 bases outside the gene matches. The CDR3 contains 16 residues. DNA of the CDR3: TGTGCCAGCAGCCAAGACAGGGGGCTGATCAACTATGGCTACACCTTC. Residues: CASSQDRGLINYGYTF.

The chain is built from TRBV19 and TRBJ1-5, with D maybe TRBD1 (6 bases). Germline loops: CDR1 LNHDA, CDR2 SQIVND (reference sequence). The V end was cut by 4 bases, the J end by 4 bases, with 20 bases between. The CDR3 covers 17 residues. The CDR3 coding sequence is TGTGCCAGTAGTACATTAAAACAGGGAGGGATTAATCAGCCCCAGCATTTT. It translates to CASSTLKQGGINQPQHF. Based on the CDR3 plus reference TRBV19 and TRBJ1-5, the full variable domain is DGGITQSPKYLFRKEGQNVTLSCEQNLNHDAMYWYRQDPGQGLRLIYYSQIVNDFQKGDIAEGYSVSREKKESFPLTVTSAQKNPTAFYLCASSTLKQGGINQPQHFGDGTRLSIL.

This clone was picked up a small number of times. V is TRBV6-1 and J is TRBJ2-7; D is perhaps TRBD1 (5 bases). From germline, CDR1 is MNHNS and CDR2 SASEGT. The V and J ends lost 6 bases and 3 bases respectively, with 9 bases between them. This CDR3 has 12 residues. The CDR3 coding sequence is TGTGCCAGCAGCTTGGACAACTACGAGCAGTACTTC. It yields the protein CASSLDNYEQYF.

V gene TRBV7-2 combines with J gene TRBJ2-3, with TRBD2 matching 8 bases. Germline lookup yields CDR1 SGHTA and CDR2 FQGNSA. The CDR3 totals 14 residues. Trimming took 7 bases from V and 5 from J; bases not matched to a gene: 8. The CDR3 protein is CASTRGAGEDTQYF. CDR3 sequence (DNA): TGTGCCAGCACCCGAGGAGCGGGAGAAGATACGCAGTATTTT.

The chain is built from TRBV7-2 and TRBJ2-4; D is possibly TRBD1 (6 bases). The ends were cut back, 1 base at V and 0 bases at J, with 10 bases in the middle. Germline V gene data show CDR1 as SGHTA and CDR2 as FQGNSA. The CDR3 runs to 16 residues. This chain's CDR3 is CASSLDWGLAKNIQYF. CDR3 nucleotides: TGTGCCAGCAGCTTAGACTGGGGGCTAGCCAAAAACATTCAGTACTTC.

This clone has only a few counts. The chain combines TRBV5-1 with TRBJ2-7; the match to TRBD2 covers 7 bases. The CDR3 runs 16 residues. In germline, CDR1 is SGHRS, CDR2 YFSETQ. Trimming removed 4 bases from V and 0 bases from J; junction bases left unmatched: 10. DNA of the CDR3: TGCGCCAGCAGCGGGGATAAGGGAGGGAGCTCCTACGAGCAGTACTTC. This translates into CASSGDKGGSSYEQYF.

The CDR3 here is CASSRRGDEQFF. The CDR3 bases are TGTGCCAGCAGCAGACGCGGGGATGAGCAGTTCTTC. The chain employs TRBV27 and TRBJ2-1; D perhaps matches TRBD2 (6 bases). The CDR3 runs to 12 residues. Germline V gives CDR1 MNHEY, CDR2 SMNVEV (reference sequence). V lost 6 bases and J lost 8, with 11 bases in between.

This clone was recorded once. The J gene is TRBJ1-2, the V gene TRBV6-5; D not certain. V lost 8 bases, J lost 2 bases, and 6 bases lay in between. The CDR3 covers 11 residues. Germline assignment: CDR1 MNHEY and CDR2 SVGAGI. CDR3 sequence: CASQRNYGYTF. As DNA, the CDR3 is TGTGCCAGCCAGAGGAACTATGGCTACACCTTC.

The chain joins TRBV23-1 to TRBJ2-7; D is possibly TRBD1 (5 bases). TRBV23-1 falls under the ORF class, with uncertain function. Trimming shortened V by 8 bases and J by 2 bases, and 16 bases separated the two germline ends. The CDR3 is 14 residues long. The CDR3 loop reads CASSIPPGTYEQYF. In nucleotides, the CDR3 is TGCGCCAGCTCCATTCCTCCAGGGACCTACGAGCAGTACTTC.

The V call is TRBV29-1, the J call TRBJ2-1; TRBD2 is a possible D gene (7 bases). The V end lost 6 bases, the J end lost 6 bases, and 15 bases lay between the germline ends. CDR1 and CDR2 (germline): SQVTM, ANQGSEA. The CDR3 loop spans 13 amino acids. CDR3 DNA sequence: TGCAGCGTGGGGGGGCAGCTCCGCAATGAGCAGTTCTTC. Encoded protein: CSVGGQLRNEQFF.

This chain uses TRBV7-3 with TRBJ2-1; 12 positions match TRBD1. The CDR3 is made up of 16 amino acids. In germline, CDR1 is SGHTA, CDR2 FQGTGA. With V trimmed by 1 base and J by 7 bases, 5 bases remained unmatched. The CDR3 sequence: CASSLRGTGGPNEQFF. In DNA form, the CDR3 reads TGTGCCAGCAGCTTAAGAGGGACAGGGGGCCCAAATGAGCAGTTCTTC.

This sequence joins TRBV5-1 and TRBJ2-3; 11 nucleotides agree with TRBD2. Unmatched junction bases numbered 8, after V lost 6 bases and J lost 2 bases. The CDR3 runs to 16 residues. CDR1 is SGHRS, CDR2 YFSETQ, per germline. The CDR3 DNA reads as TGCGCCAGCACCCGGGGGACTAGCGGATACACAGATACGCAGTATTTT. Translating it yields CASTRGTSGYTDTQYF. The variable domain in full, completed from reference TRBV5-1 and TRBJ2-3, reads KAGVTQTPRYLIKTRGQQVTLSCSPISGHRSVSWYQQTPGQGLQFLFEYFSETQRNKGNFPGRFSGRQFSNSRSEMNVSTLELGDSALYLCASTRGTSGYTDTQYFGPGTRLTVL.

The chain combines TRBV2 with TRBJ1-2; 8 bases are shared with TRBD1. The CDR3 spans 13 residues. Trimming at V came to 11 bases and at J to 2 bases, leaving 7 bases not matched to a gene. Germline V gives CDR1 SNHLY, CDR2 FYNNEI. CDR3 DNA: TGTGCCGAAGGACAGGGCGGAAACTATGGCTACACCTTC. Translated, it gives CAEGQGGNYGYTF.

This chain links TRBV2 with TRBJ1-2; D is undetermined. This CDR3 spans 11 amino acids. V lost 3 bases and J 7 bases, leaving 6 bases between the germline ends. Germline loops: CDR1 SNHLY, CDR2 FYNNEI. CDR3 amino acids: CASSDEVGYTF. CDR3 nucleotide sequence: TGTGCCAGCAGTGACGAGGTTGGCTACACCTTC.

The chain employs TRBV5-4 and TRBJ1-2; 7 positions match TRBD1. Germline CDR1 SGHNT, CDR2 YYREEE (reference sequence). CDR3 length: 15 residues. With V trimmed by 4 bases and J by 0 bases, 6 bases remained unmatched. The CDR3 DNA sequence: TGTGCCAGCAGCCGAGGGGGCGTGTCTAACTATGGCTACACCTTC. Translated, it gives CASSRGGVSNYGYTF.

V usage is TRBV5-1 and J usage is TRBJ2-1; 11 nucleotides line up with TRBD1. The CDR3 loop spans 17 amino acids. In germline, CDR1 is SGHRS, CDR2 YFSETQ. Losses at the gene ends were 1 base for V and 1 base for J; bases not matched to a gene: 4. Here the CDR3 reads CASSLWGQGDSYNEQFF. CDR3 nucleotides: TGCGCCAGCAGCTTGTGGGGACAGGGGGATTCCTACAATGAGCAGTTCTTC.

The rearrangement links TRBV27 to TRBJ2-7; 7 bases fit TRBD1. CDR3 length: 17 residues. The ends lost 1 base at V and 5 bases at J; junction bases unmatched: 14. From germline, CDR1 is MNHEY and CDR2 SMNVEV (reference sequence). The CDR3 coding sequence is TGTGCCAGCAGTTTATTTGTTGGCAGGGGGTTTGGCGACGAGCAGTACTTC. Translation: CASSLFVGRGFGDEQYF.

The chain joins TRBV18 to TRBJ1-6; D remains ambiguous. Germline CDR1 is KGHSH and CDR2 is LQKENI. The CDR3 loop spans 16 amino acids. V lost 3 bases to trimming and J lost 5 bases, with 14 bases between them. The CDR3 here is CASSPSTGNNNSPLHF. CDR3 DNA sequence: TGTGCCAGCTCACCCTCTACGGGTAATAATAATTCACCCCTCCACTTT.